This TCR beta chain was observed in a study of OX40 agonist ivuxolimab in advanced cancers. The protocol was immunoSEQ multiplex PCR, while the TCRdb copy is restricted to in-frame clones and leaves out a portion. Among around 26,000 clones listed, under 95% were seen once. CDR3 length equals 12 residues. Germline-derived CDR1 and CDR2 are WSHSY and SAAADI. V lost 2 bases to trimming and J lost 5 bases, with 6 bases between them. The TCR originated in an adult with an advanced solid tumor such as melanoma, head and neck, liver or kidney cancer. Sequencing was performed on CD4+ or CD8+ T cells sorted from blood, taken in a trial of the OX40 agonist ivuxolimab. The chain couples TRBV10-2 to TRBJ1-1; D call uncertain. The CDR3 DNA is TGCGCCAGCAGTGAGATAGGGACTGAAGCTTTCTTT. Residues: CASSEIGTEAFF.